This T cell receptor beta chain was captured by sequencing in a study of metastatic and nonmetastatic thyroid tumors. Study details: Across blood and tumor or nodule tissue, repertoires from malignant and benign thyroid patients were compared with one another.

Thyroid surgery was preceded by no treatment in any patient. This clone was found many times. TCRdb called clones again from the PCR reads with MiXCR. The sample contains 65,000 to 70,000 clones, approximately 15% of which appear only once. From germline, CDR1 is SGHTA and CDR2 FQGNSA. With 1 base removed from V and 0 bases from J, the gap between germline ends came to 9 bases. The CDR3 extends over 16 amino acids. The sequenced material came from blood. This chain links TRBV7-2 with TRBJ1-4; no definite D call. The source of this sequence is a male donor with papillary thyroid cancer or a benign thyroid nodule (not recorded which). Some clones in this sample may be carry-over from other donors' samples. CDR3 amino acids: CASSLGYGATNEKLFF. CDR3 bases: TGTGCCAGCAGCTTAGGGTACGGTGCAACTAATGAAAAACTGTTTTTT.